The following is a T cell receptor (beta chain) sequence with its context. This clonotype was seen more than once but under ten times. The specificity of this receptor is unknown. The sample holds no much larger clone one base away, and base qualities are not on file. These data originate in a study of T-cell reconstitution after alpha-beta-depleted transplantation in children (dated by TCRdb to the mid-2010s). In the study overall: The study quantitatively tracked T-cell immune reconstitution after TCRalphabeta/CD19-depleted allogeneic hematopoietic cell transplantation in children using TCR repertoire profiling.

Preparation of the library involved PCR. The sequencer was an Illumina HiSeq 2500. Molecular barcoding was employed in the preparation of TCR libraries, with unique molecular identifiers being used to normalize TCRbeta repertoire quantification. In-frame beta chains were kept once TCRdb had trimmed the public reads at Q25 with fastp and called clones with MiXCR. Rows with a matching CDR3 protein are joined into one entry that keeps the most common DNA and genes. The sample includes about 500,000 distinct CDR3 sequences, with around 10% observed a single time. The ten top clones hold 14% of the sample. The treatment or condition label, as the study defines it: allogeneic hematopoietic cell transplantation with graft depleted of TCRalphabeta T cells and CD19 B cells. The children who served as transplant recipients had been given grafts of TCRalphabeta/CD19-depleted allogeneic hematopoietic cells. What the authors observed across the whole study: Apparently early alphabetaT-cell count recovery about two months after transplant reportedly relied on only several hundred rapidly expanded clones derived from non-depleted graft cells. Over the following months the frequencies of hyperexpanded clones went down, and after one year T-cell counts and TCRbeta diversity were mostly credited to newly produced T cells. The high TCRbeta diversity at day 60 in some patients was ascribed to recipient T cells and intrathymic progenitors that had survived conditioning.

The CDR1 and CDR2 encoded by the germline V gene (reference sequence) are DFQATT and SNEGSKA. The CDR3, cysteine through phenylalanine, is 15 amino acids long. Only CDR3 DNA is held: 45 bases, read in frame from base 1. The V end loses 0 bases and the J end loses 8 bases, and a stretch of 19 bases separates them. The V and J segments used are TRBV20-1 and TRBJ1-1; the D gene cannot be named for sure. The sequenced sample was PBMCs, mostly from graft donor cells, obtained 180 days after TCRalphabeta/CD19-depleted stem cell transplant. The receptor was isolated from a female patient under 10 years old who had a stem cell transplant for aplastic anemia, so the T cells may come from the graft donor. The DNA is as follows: TGCAGTGCTAGAGATTTGCCAGGAGGTCGCGCCGAAGCTTTCTTT. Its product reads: CSARDLPGGRAEAFF.